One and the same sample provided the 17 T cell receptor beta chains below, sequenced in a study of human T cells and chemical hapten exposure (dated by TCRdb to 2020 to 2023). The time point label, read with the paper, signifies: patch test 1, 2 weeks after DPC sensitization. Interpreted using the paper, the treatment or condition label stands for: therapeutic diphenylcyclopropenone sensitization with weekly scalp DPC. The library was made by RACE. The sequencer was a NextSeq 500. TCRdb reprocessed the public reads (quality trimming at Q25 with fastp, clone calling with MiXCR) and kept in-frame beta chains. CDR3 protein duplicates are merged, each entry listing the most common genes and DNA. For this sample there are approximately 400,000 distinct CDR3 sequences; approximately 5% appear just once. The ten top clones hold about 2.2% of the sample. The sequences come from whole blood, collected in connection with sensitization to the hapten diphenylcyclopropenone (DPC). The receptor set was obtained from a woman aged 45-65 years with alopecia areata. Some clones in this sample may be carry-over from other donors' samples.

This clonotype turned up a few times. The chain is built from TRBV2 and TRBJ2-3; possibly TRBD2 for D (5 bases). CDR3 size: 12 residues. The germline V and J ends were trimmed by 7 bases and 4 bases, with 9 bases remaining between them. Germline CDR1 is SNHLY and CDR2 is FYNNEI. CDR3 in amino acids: CASTAASDTQYF. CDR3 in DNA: TGTGCCAGCACAGCGGCTTCAGATACGCAGTATTTT.

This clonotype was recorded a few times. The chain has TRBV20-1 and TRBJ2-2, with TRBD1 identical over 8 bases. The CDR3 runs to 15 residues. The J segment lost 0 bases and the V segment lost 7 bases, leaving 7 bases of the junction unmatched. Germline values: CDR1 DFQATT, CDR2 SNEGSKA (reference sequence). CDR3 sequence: CSVPTTGANTGELFF. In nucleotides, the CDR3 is TGCAGTGTCCCCACGACAGGGGCGAACACCGGGGAGCTGTTTTTT.

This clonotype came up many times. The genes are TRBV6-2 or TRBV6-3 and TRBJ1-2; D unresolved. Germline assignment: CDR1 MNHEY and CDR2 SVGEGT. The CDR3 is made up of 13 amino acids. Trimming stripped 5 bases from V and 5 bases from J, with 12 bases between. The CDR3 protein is CASSQRSLYGYTF. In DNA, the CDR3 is TGTGCCAGCAGTCAAAGGTCACTATATGGCTACACCTTC.

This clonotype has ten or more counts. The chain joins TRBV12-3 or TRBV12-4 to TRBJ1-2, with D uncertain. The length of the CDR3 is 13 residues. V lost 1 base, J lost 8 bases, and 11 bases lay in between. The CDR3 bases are TGTGCCAGCAGTTTAGGTGTCGTTATGGGCTACACCTTC. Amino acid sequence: CASSLGVVMGYTF.

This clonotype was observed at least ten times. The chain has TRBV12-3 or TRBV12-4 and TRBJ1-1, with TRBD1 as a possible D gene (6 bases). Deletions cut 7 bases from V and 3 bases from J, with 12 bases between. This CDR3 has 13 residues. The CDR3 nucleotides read TGTGCCAGCAACCAACAGGGTGACACTGAAGCTTTCTTT. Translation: CASNQQGDTEAFF.

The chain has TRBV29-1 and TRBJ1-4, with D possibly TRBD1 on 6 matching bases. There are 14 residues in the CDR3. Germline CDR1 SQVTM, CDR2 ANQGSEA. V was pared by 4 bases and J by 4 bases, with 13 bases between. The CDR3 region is CSVVDRTYNEKLFF. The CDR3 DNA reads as TGCAGCGTTGTTGACAGGACTTATAATGAAAAACTGTTTTTT. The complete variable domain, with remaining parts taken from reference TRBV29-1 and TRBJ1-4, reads SAVISQKPSRDICQRGTSLTIQCQVDSQVTMMFWYRQQPGQSLTLIATANQGSEATYESGFVIDKFPISRPNLTFSTLTVSNMSPEDSSIYLCSVVDRTYNEKLFFGSGTQLSVL.

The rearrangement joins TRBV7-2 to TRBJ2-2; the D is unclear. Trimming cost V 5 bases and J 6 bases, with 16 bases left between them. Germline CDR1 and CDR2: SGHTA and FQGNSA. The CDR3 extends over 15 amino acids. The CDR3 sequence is CASSPLSTTAGELFF. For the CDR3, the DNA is TGTGCCAGCAGCCCACTGAGCACTACCGCCGGGGAGCTGTTTTTT. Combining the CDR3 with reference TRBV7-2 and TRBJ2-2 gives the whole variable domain GAGVSQSPSNKVTEKGKDVELRCDPISGHTALYWYRQSLGQGLEFLIYFQGNSAPDKSGLPSDRFSAERTGGSVSTLTIQRTQQEDSAVYLCASSPLSTTAGELFFGEGSRLTVL.

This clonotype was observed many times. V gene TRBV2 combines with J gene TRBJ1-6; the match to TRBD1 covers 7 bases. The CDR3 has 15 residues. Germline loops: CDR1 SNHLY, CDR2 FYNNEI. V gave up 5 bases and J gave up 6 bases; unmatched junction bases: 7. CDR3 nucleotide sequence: TGTGCCAGCAGTACCTTGACAGGGATTAATTCACCCCTCCACTTT. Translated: CASSTLTGINSPLHF.

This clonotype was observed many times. The CDR3, as DNA: TGTGCCAGCAGCCAAGGACAGGGGCCCCTGAACACCGGGGAGCTGTTTTTT. This encodes CASSQGQGPLNTGELFF. The V call is TRBV5-6, the J call TRBJ2-2, with TRBD1 matching over 9 bases. CDR3 length: 17 residues. Germline CDR1 SGHDT, CDR2 YYEEEE. With V trimmed by 4 bases and J by 1 base, 8 bases remained unmatched.

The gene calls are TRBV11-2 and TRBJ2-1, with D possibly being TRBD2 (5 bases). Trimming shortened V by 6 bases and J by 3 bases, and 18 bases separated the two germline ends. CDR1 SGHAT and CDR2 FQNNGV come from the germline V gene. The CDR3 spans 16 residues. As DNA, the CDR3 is TGTGCCAGCAGGACTACCTGGGAGTCCCACTACAATGAGCAGTTCTTC. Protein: CASRTTWESHYNEQFF.

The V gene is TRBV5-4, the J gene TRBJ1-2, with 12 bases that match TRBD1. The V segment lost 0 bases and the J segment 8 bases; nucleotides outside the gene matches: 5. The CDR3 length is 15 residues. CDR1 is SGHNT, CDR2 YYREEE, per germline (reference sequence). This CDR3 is CASSLEGQGALGYTF. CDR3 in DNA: TGTGCCAGCAGCTTGGAGGGACAGGGGGCATTGGGCTACACCTTC.

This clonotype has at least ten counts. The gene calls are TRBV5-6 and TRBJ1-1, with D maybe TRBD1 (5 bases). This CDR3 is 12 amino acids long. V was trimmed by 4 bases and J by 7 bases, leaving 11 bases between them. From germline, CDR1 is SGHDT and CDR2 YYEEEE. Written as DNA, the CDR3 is TGTGCCAGCAGCCCCGGGACGGATGAAGCTTTCTTT. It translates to CASSPGTDEAFF.

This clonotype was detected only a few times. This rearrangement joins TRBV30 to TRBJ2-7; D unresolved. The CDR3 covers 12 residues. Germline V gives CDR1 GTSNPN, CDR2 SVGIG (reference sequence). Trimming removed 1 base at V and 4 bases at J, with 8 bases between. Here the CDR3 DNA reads TGTGCCTGGAGTGAACCAGCTTACGAGCAGTACTTC. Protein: CAWSEPAYEQYF.

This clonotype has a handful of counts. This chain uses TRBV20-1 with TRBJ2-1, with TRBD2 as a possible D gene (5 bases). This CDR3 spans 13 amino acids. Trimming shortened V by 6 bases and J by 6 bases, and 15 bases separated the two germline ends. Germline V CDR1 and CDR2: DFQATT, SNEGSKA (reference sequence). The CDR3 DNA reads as TGCAGTGCCTTCGGTCCCCGGGGCAATGAGCAGTTCTTC. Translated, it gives CSAFGPRGNEQFF.

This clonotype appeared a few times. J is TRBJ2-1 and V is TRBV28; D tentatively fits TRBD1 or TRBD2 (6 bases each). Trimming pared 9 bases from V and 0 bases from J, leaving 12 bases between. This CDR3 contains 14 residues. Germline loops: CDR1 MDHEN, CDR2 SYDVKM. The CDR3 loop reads CARGGGNSYNEQFF. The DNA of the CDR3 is TGTGCCAGAGGAGGGGGGAACTCCTACAATGAGCAGTTCTTC.

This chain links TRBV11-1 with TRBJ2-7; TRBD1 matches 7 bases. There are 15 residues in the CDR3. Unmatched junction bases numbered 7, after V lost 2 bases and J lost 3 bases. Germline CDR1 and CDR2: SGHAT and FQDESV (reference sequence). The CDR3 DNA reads TGTGCCAGCAGCTTAAACAGGGGCTCATTCTACGAGCAGTACTTC. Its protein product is CASSLNRGSFYEQYF.

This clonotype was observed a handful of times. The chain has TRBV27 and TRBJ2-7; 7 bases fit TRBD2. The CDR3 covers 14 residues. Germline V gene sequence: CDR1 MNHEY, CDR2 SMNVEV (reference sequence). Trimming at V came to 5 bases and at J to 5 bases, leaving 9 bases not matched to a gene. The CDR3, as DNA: TGTGCCAGCAGTCCCGGCGGGAGAACGGACGAGCAGTACTTC. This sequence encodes CASSPGGRTDEQYF.